The 21 T cell receptor beta chains below were found in one sample sequenced in a study of blood T cell repertoires in COVID-19. TCRdb's table, derived via immunoSEQ multiplex PCR, lists solely in-frame clones and lacks some. The sample includes 250,000 to 350,000 clones, around 90% seen only once; the top ten take about 1.8%. The sample was PBMCs or T cells enriched from blood (not recorded which). These receptors were collected from a woman in her late teens or twenties with acute COVID-19.

This chain uses TRBV4-2 with TRBJ1-2; D is ambiguous. V shed 0 bases and J shed 7 bases, with 21 bases lying between them. This CDR3 spans 17 amino acids. Germline CDR1 is LGHNA and CDR2 is YNFKEQ. The CDR3 nucleotides read TGTGCCAGCAGCCAAGAGGGCCATAGAAAAGAGGGTGTTGGCTACACCTTC. Translated, it gives CASSQEGHRKEGVGYTF.

This rearrangement joins TRBV10-3 to TRBJ2-7; 9 bases fit TRBD1. The CDR3 extends over 14 amino acids. With V trimmed by 2 bases and J by 4 bases, 3 bases remained unmatched. Per germline, CDR1 ENHRY and CDR2 SYGVKD. The CDR3 nucleotides are TGTGCCATCAGTGAGGGGACAGGGTTGTACGAGCAGTACTTC. This codes for CAISEGTGLYEQYF.

The V call is TRBV6-5, the J call TRBJ2-7, with a tentative D call TRBD1 (6 bases). CDR1 MNHEY and CDR2 SVGAGI come from the germline V gene. The CDR3 has 15 residues. The V gene lost 8 bases and the J gene lost 3 bases, with 20 bases spanning the gap. The DNA for the CDR3 is TGTGCCAGCCGGACAGACTACTCCGCAGGCTACGAGCAGTACTTC. Translating it yields CASRTDYSAGYEQYF.

In its sample, this clone was seen once. The chain joins TRBV7-9 to TRBJ2-5, with 8 bases matching TRBD1. V shed 5 bases, J shed 5 bases, and the junction held 10 bases outside the gene matches. Per germline, CDR1 SEHNR and CDR2 FQNEAQ (reference sequence). The CDR3 covers 15 residues. The CDR3 sequence: CASSPMDRVMETQYF. CDR3 bases: TGTGCCAGCAGCCCGATGGACAGGGTTATGGAGACCCAGTACTTC.

The chain couples TRBV5-8 to TRBJ2-1; the match to TRBD1 covers 7 bases. J was trimmed by 0 bases and V by 3 bases; bases with no gene match: 9. The V gene's germline CDR1 is SGHTS and CDR2 YDEGEE. The CDR3 has 17 residues. DNA for the CDR3: TGTGCCAGCAGCTCGGACCCCGACAGGGACTCCTACAATGAGCAGTTCTTC. Its translation is CASSSDPDRDSYNEQFF.

A note on this clone: Other DNA sequences of this sample code for an identical CDR3. This chain uses TRBV28 with TRBJ2-3; TRBD2 matches at 11 bases. Germline V gives CDR1 MDHEN, CDR2 SYDVKM. The V and J ends lost 6 bases and 4 bases, in that order; junction bases with no gene match: 3. CDR3 length: 14 residues. CDR3 region: CASSLAGGPDTQYF. CDR3 bases: TGTGCCAGCAGCCTAGCGGGAGGCCCAGATACGCAGTATTTT.

The chain recombines TRBV24-1 with TRBJ1-2; 7 positions match TRBD1. Germline V gene lookup returns CDR1 KGHDR and CDR2 SFDVKD. V lost 3 bases, J lost 8 bases, and 14 bases stayed unmatched. The CDR3 sequence is 16 residues long. CDR3 protein: CATSDPGTASYGGYTF. The CDR3 DNA reads TGTGCCACCAGTGATCCAGGGACAGCAAGCTATGGAGGCTACACCTTC.

The V call is TRBV11-2, the J call TRBJ1-3; 11 nucleotides line up with TRBD1. The CDR3 consists of 16 residues. The germline V gene encodes CDR1 SGHAT and CDR2 FQNNGV. The junction had 7 bases not matched to a gene; V was cut back by 5 bases and J by 4 bases. The DNA for the CDR3 is TGTGCCAGCAGCCCCAGGACAGGGGGCTTAGGAAACACCATATATTTT. Protein sequence: CASSPRTGGLGNTIYF.

Only a few counts were recorded for this clone. The chain combines TRBV18 with TRBJ2-1, with TRBD2 matching 8 bases. V shed 3 bases, J shed 9 bases, and the junction held 10 bases outside the gene matches. Per the germline V gene, CDR1 is KGHSH and CDR2 is LQKENI. This CDR3 has 15 residues. This chain's CDR3 is CASSPPRVRGGEQFF. The DNA of the CDR3 is TGTGCCAGCTCACCGCCTAGGGTCCGGGGGGGTGAGCAGTTCTTC.

The chain recombines TRBV7-6 with TRBJ2-3, with 7 bases lining up with TRBD2. Germline assignment: CDR1 SGHVS and CDR2 FNYEAQ. CDR3 length equals 16 residues. With V trimmed by 1 base and J by 0 bases, 4 bases remained unmatched. The CDR3 nucleotides are TGTGCCAGCAGCTTAGTTAGCGGGCCGAGCACAGATACGCAGTATTTT. Translation gives CASSLVSGPSTDTQYF.

In DNA, the CDR3 is TGTGCCTGGAGTCCGGGACAGGGGAACACTGAAGCTTTCTTT. Translating gives CAWSPGQGNTEAFF. The chain employs TRBV30 and TRBJ1-1; 9 positions match TRBD1. Germline CDR1 reads GTSNPN; CDR2 reads SVGIG (reference sequence). Trimming cost V 2 bases and J 1 base; bases outside gene matches: 2. CDR3 length: 14 amino acids.

The rearrangement joins TRBV10-1 to TRBJ2-3, with a tentative D call TRBD1 (6 bases). In germline, CDR1 is WNHNN, CDR2 SYGVQD (reference sequence). V lost 6 bases and J lost 1, with 14 bases in between. The CDR3 extends over 15 amino acids. The CDR3 spells CASSPHRAGTDTQYF. In nucleotides, the CDR3 is TGCGCCAGCAGCCCCCACAGGGCAGGCACAGATACGCAGTATTTT.

The chain recombines TRBV12-3 or TRBV12-4 with TRBJ1-4; D ambiguous. Trimming took off 3 bases at V and 7 bases at J, with 6 bases between the two ends. CDR3 length: 12 amino acids. The CDR3 sequence is CASSLFSEKLFF. The CDR3 DNA sequence: TGTGCCAGCAGTTTGTTCAGTGAAAAACTGTTTTTT.

This chain links TRBV11-2 with TRBJ1-2; TRBD1 might be the D (6 bases). Germline CDR1 reads SGHAT; CDR2 reads FQNNGV. V lost 4 bases and J 8 bases, leaving 17 bases between the germline ends. The CDR3 has 14 amino acids. The CDR3 spells CASSSANREGGYTF. Written as DNA, the CDR3 is TGTGCCAGCAGCTCCGCAAACAGGGAAGGGGGCTACACCTTC.

V and J are TRBV4-1 and TRBJ2-3, with D perhaps TRBD2 (6 bases). Deletions cut 0 bases from V and 3 bases from J, with 13 bases between. The CDR3 covers 16 residues. From germline, CDR1 is MGHRA and CDR2 YSYEKL. This CDR3 reads CASSQDPGRSTDTQYF. DNA of the CDR3: TGCGCCAGCAGCCAAGATCCGGGGAGGAGTACAGATACGCAGTATTTT.

In this sample, this clone turned up once. The chain couples TRBV28 to TRBJ2-5; a possible D gene is TRBD1 (5 bases). Germline V gene data show CDR1 as MDHEN and CDR2 as SYDVKM. This CDR3 has 16 amino acids. Trimming took 3 bases from V and 1 from J, leaving 15 bases between them. The CDR3 DNA follows: TGTGCCAGCAGTTTCGCCTCCAGGGTCGTCCAAGAGACCCAGTACTTC. This encodes CASSFASRVVQETQYF.

This clone was recorded only once. The V call is TRBV11-2, the J call TRBJ2-3; 10 bases agree with TRBD2. Germline CDR1 and CDR2: SGHAT and FQNNGV. This CDR3 contains 17 residues. Trimming took 2 bases from V and 3 from J; bases not matched to a gene: 8. The CDR3 loop reads CASSLTSGAGGTDTQYF. The CDR3 nucleotides read TGTGCCAGCAGCTTAACTAGCGGGGCCGGGGGGACAGATACGCAGTATTTT.

The V and J genes are TRBV7-8 and TRBJ2-1; 8 bases are a match to TRBD2. This CDR3 spans 18 amino acids. The germline CDR1 and CDR2 sequences are SGHVS and FQNEAQ. The ends lost 0 bases at V and 0 bases at J; junction bases unmatched: 7. CDR3 loop: CASSLALRGGSSYNEQFF. CDR3 DNA sequence: TGTGCCAGCAGCTTAGCACTTCGGGGGGGTAGCTCCTACAATGAGCAGTTCTTC.

The chain is built from TRBV18 and TRBJ2-4; a weak D match, TRBD2 (6 bases). V lost 2 bases and J lost 7, with 15 bases in between. The germline gives CDR1 KGHSH, CDR2 LQKENI. CDR3 length equals 15 residues. The CDR3: CASSPTTSNGNIQYF. Here the CDR3 DNA reads TGTGCCAGCTCACCAACCACTAGCAACGGGAACATTCAGTACTTC.

J is TRBJ1-2 and V is TRBV6-1; TRBD1 might be the D (6 bases). Between the trimmed V and J ends, which lost 1 base and 4 bases, there was a span of 13 bases. The CDR3 totals 15 residues. Germline CDR1 is MNHNS and CDR2 is SASEGT. The CDR3 sequence is CASSEDFTGIYGYTF. The CDR3, as DNA: TGTGCCAGCAGTGAAGACTTTACAGGGATCTATGGCTACACCTTC.

This clone has only one observation. The chain combines TRBV19 with TRBJ2-1; 12 bases are shared with TRBD2. Germline CDR1 is LNHDA and CDR2 is SQIVND (reference sequence). This CDR3 is built from 16 residues. Trimming cost V 3 bases and J 8 bases; bases outside gene matches: 8. CDR3: CASSIWSSGRAHEQFF. The DNA of the CDR3 is TGTGCCAGTAGTATTTGGTCTAGCGGGAGGGCCCATGAGCAGTTCTTC.